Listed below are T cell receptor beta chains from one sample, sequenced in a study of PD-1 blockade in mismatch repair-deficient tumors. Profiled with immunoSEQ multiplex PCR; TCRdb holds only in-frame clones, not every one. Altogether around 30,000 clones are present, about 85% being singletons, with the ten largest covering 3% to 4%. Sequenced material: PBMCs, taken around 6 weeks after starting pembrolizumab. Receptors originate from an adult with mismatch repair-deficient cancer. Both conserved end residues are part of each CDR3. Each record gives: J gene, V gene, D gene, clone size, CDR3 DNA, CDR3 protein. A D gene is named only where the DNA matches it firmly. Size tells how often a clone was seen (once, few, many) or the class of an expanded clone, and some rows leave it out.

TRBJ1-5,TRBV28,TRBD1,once,TGTGCCAGCAGCCACACAGGGGATAGGAGTCAGCCCCAGCATTTT,CASSHTGDRSQPQHF
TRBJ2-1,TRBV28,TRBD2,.,TGTGCCAGCAGATTAGCGGGGGGGGGCTACAATGAGCAGTTCTTC,CASRLAGGGYNEQFF
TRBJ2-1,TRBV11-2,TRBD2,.,TGTGCCAGCAGCTCGGGACTAGCGGGAGTGTACAATGAGCAGTTCTTC,CASSSGLAGVYNEQFF
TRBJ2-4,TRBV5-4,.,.,TGTGCCAGCAGCCTGCCAATGCAAAGCCCACGCTTC,CASSLPMQSPRF
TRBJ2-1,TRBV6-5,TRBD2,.,TGTGCCAGCAGTTACGGGACTAACTACAATGAGCAGTTCTTC,CASSYGTNYNEQFF
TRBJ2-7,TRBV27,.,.,TGTGCCAGCAGCGCATTCCGGGCCCTCGGCGGGGAGCAGTACTTC,CASSAFRALGGEQYF
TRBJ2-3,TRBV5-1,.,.,TGCGCCAGCAGCCTGGAGGGGGCAGGAGATACGCAGTATTTT,CASSLEGAGDTQYF
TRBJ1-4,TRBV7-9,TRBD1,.,TGTGCCAGCAGCCCCGGGACAGGGAATGAAAAACTGTTTTTT,CASSPGTGNEKLFF
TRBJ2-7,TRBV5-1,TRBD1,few,TGCGCCAGCAGCTGGGGGACAGGGGAGGGAGAGCAGTACTTC,CASSWGTGEGEQYF
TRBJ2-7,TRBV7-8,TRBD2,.,TGTGCCAGCAGCCTCCTAGCGGGAGTAACGTACGAGCAGTACTTC,CASSLLAGVTYEQYF
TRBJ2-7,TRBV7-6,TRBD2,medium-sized,TGTGCCAGCAGCACCGGGACTAGCGGGAGCCTCTACGAGCAGTACTTC,CASSTGTSGSLYEQYF
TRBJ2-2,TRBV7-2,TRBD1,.,TGTGCCAGCAGCTTGGTCCGGACAGGGGGCGGATCCGGGGAGCTGTTTTTT,CASSLVRTGGGSGELFF
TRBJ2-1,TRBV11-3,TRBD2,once,TGTGCCAGCAGCTTATCGCAACTAGCGGGAGAAGGCCGCTACAATGAGCAGTTCTTC,CASSLSQLAGEGRYNEQFF
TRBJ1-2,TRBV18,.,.,TGTGCCAGCTCACTCAACGGAGAGTATGGCTACACCTTC,CASSLNGEYGYTF
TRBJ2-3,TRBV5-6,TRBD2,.,TGTGCCAGCAGCCGTCGTTTTAGCGGGAGCTACACAGATACGCAGTATTTT,CASSRRFSGSYTDTQYF
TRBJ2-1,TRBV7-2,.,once,TGTGCCAGCAGCTTCCTCTATTACAATGAGCAGTTCTTC,CASSFLYYNEQFF
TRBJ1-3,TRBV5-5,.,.,TGTGCCAGCAGCTCCGACAGGCTCTCTGGAAACACCATATATTTT,CASSSDRLSGNTIYF
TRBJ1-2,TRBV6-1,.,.,TGTGCCAGCAGGGACAGCTTCCCCCGCTACACCTTC,CASRDSFPRYTF
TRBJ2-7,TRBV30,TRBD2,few,TGTGCCTGGAGTGGAGCGGGAGACTACGAGCAGTACTTC,CAWSGAGDYEQYF
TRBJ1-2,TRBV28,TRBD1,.,TGTGCCATCTCATGGGAGGGACAGGGGGACTATGGCTACACCTTC,CAISWEGQGDYGYTF
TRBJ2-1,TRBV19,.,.,TGTGCCAGTCAGGAGGGGCGGGTTTACAATGAGCAGTTCTTC,CASQEGRVYNEQFF
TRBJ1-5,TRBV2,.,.,TGTGCCAGCAAGAGGGGGGGAGATAGCAATCAGCCCCAGCATTTT,CASKRGGDSNQPQHF
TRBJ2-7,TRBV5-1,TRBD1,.,TGCGCCAGCAGCACGTCCGGGACAGGGCCCTACGAGCAGTACTTC,CASSTSGTGPYEQYF
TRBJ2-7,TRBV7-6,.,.,TGTGCCAGCAGCTTAGCGCGGGGCGAGAACGTGGGCGAGCAGTACTTC,CASSLARGENVGEQYF
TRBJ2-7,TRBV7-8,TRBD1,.,TGTGCCAGCAGCCGGGACAGGGGCTACGAGCAGTACTTC,CASSRDRGYEQYF
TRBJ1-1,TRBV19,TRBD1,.,TGTGCCAGCGGGACAGGCTTAACTGAAGCTTTCTTT,CASGTGLTEAFF
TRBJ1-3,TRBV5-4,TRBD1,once,TGTGCCAGCAGCTTGGAGATACGGACAGGGAGCTCTGGAAACACCATATATTTT,CASSLEIRTGSSGNTIYF
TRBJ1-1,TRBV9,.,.,TGTGCCAGCAGCCTCCGGGACTCAACGGAAGCTTTCTTT,CASSLRDSTEAFF
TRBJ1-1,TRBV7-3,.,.,TGTGCCAGCAGCTTAACGGGGGGGGACACTGAAGCTTTCTTT,CASSLTGGDTEAFF
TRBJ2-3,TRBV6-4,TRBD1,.,TGTGCCAGCAGTGACTCGACAGGGGGCGCAGATACGCAGTATTTT,CASSDSTGGADTQYF
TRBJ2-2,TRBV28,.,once,TGTGCCAGCAGTTCCTGGGGAGCAAACACCGGGGAGCTGTTTTTT,CASSSWGANTGELFF
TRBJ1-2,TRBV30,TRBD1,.,TGTGCCTGGAGTGGACAGGGCTTAAACTATGGCTACACCTTC,CAWSGQGLNYGYTF
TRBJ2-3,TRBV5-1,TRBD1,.,TGCGCCAGCAGCTTGGTAGGGGGCGGGACAGATACGCAGTATTTT,CASSLVGGGTDTQYF
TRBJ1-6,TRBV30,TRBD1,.,TGTGCCTGGAGTGCGGGACAGCATAATTCACCCCTCCACTTT,CAWSAGQHNSPLHF
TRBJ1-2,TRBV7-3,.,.,TGTGCCAGCAGCTTGAACGGGGGGGACTATGGCTACACCTTC,CASSLNGGDYGYTF
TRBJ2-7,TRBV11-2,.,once,TGTGCCAGCAGCTTAGATTCGGGATTGCTTTACGAGCAGTACTTC,CASSLDSGLLYEQYF
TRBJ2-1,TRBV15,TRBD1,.,TGTGCCACCAGCAGAGATTCGGTCGGGACAGGGGTGCATGAGCAGTTCTTC,CATSRDSVGTGVHEQFF
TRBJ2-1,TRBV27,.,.,TGTGCCAGCAGTTCAGACGGAGGGAGTGGATACTTTGAGCAGTTCTTC,CASSSDGGSGYFEQFF
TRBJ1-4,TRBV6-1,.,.,TGTGCCAGCAGCGAACTTGGACAGCTCGCAACTAATGAAAAACTGTTTTTT,CASSELGQLATNEKLFF
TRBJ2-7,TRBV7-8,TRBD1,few,TGTGCCAGCAGCTTAGTAGGGACAGGGTGGTACTTC,CASSLVGTGWYF
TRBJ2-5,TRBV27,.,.,TGTGCCAGCAGTTTAGGTGGGGCCCCGGGGACCCAGTACTTC,CASSLGGAPGTQYF
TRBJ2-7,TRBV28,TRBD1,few,TGTGCCAGCAGTCCCGGACAGGTTAAGGTGTACGAGCAGTACTTC,CASSPGQVKVYEQYF
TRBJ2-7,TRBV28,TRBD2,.,TGTGCCAGCAGTTTATCAGGACTAGCGGGAGGCCCCTACGAGCAGTACTTC,CASSLSGLAGGPYEQYF
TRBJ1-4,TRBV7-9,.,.,TGTGCCAGCAGCCCTCAAAAGGCGGTGTTGTTTGAAAAACTGTTTTTT,CASSPQKAVLFEKLFF
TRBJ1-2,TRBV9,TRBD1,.,TGTGCCAGCAGCGAGAGTTGGACAGGGGTGGCGTTAGACTATGGCTACACCTTC,CASSESWTGVALDYGYTF
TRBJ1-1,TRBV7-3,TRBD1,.,TGTGCCAGCAGCTTAACCCCTCGGGACAGGGGGAACACTGAAGCTTTCTTT,CASSLTPRDRGNTEAFF
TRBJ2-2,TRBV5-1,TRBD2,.,TGCGCCAGCAGCTCGACTAGCGGTAACACCGGGGAGCTGTTTTTT,CASSSTSGNTGELFF
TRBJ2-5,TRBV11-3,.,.,TGTGCCAGCAGCTTAGAGGTGGGGGCGACCCAGTACTTC,CASSLEVGATQYF
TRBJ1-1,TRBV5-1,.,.,TGCGCCAGCAGCTTGGCCGGGATGGGGAACACTGAAGCTTTCTTT,CASSLAGMGNTEAFF
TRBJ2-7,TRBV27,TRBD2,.,TGTGCCAGCAGTCCGGCCGGGACTAGCTTCTACGAGCAGTACTTC,CASSPAGTSFYEQYF
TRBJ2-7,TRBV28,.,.,TGTGCCAGCAGTTTATTACAGGAGTACGAGCAGTACTTC,CASSLLQEYEQYF
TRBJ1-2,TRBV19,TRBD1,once,TGTGCCAGTAGTATTCGGCGGGACAGGGGGACTGGCTACACCTTC,CASSIRRDRGTGYTF
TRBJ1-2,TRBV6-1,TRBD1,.,TGTGCCAGCATTAGGACAGGAGAGATCTATGGCTACACCTTC,CASIRTGEIYGYTF
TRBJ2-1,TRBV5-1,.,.,TGCGCCAGCAGCTTGGGGAGTTCGAGCTCCTACAATGAGCAGTTCTTC,CASSLGSSSSYNEQFF
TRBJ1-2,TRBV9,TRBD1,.,TGTGCCAGCAGATCACAGGGGCTCCAGGGCTACACCTTC,CASRSQGLQGYTF
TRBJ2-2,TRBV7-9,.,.,TGTGCCAGCAGCTTACTAGGAGGCGCGAACACCGGGGAGCTGTTTTTT,CASSLLGGANTGELFF